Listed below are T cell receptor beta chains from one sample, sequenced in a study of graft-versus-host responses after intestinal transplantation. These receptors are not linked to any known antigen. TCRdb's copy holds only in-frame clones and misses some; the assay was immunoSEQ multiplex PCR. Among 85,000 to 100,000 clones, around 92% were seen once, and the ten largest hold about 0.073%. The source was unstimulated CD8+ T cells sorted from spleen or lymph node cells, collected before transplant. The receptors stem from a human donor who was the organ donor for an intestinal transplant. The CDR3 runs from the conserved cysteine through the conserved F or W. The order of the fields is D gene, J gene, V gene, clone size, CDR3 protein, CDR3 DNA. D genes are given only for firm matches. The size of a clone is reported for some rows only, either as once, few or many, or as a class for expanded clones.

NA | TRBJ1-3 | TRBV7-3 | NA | CASSKRGNTIYF | TGTGCCAGCAGCAAGAGGGGAAACACCATATATTTT
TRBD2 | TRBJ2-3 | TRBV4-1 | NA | CASTPWAGGRTDTQYF | TGCGCCAGCACCCCCTGGGCGGGGGGACGCACAGATACGCAGTATTTT
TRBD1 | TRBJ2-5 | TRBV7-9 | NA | CASSSGQAQYF | TGTGCCAGCAGCTCAGGACAGGCCCAGTACTTC
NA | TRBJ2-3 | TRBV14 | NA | CASSQPGSSTDTQYF | TGTGCCAGCAGCCAACCAGGTTCTAGCACAGATACGCAGTATTTT
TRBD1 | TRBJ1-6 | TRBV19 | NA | CASSWGQGNSPLHF | TGTGCCAGTAGTTGGGGACAGGGGAATTCACCCCTCCACTTT
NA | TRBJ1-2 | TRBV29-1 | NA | CSVEDRGIEGGYTF | TGCAGCGTTGAAGATCGTGGCATTGAGGGTGGCTACACCTTC
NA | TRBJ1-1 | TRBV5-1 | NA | CASSPDFRNFSGISTEAFF | TGCGCCAGCAGCCCTGATTTTAGGAACTTCTCAGGTATTAGCACTGAAGCTTTCTTT
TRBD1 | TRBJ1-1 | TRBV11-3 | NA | CASSASGTGDWLNTEAFF | TGTGCCAGCAGCGCATCCGGGACAGGGGACTGGTTGAACACTGAAGCTTTCTTT
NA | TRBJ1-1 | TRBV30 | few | CAWVDSRLYTEAFF | TGTGCCTGGGTAGACAGCCGCTTGTACACTGAAGCTTTCTTT
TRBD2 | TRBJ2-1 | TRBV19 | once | CASSIAGLYNEQFF | TGTGCCAGTAGTATTGCGGGACTATACAATGAGCAGTTCTTC
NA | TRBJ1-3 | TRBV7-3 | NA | CASSRKGGGPGNTIYF | TGTGCCAGCAGCCGAAAAGGCGGGGGGCCCGGAAACACCATATATTTT
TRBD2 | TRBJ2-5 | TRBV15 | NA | CATSPGRGYQETQYF | TGTGCCACCAGTCCCGGGAGGGGGTACCAAGAGACCCAGTACTTC
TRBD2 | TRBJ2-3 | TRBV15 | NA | CATRTHMGGTDTQYF | TGTGCCACCAGGACGCATATGGGGGGGACAGATACGCAGTATTTT
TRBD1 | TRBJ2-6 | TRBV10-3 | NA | CAISDDRGSGANVLTF | TGTGCCATCAGTGATGACAGGGGTTCTGGGGCCAACGTCCTGACTTTC
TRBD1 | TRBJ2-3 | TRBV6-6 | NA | CASWTGGRDTQYF | TGTGCCAGCTGGACAGGGGGCAGAGATACGCAGTATTTT